This TCR beta chain was recovered during a study of T cells in Graves' hyperthyroidism and ophthalmopathy. The sample holds a few counts of this clonotype. V trimming: 4 bases; J trimming: 8 bases; junction bases outside the gene matches: 7. The CDR3 loop spans 15 amino acids. The germline V gene has CDR1 LGHDT and CDR2 YNNKEL (reference sequence). Using RNA transcripts as the source, TCR beta CDR3 regions were amplified. HTBI primers were used for first-round RT-PCR of the TCR CDR3. One entry per CDR3 protein, called by TCRdb with MiXCR from the multiplex PCR reads. The sample consists of about 400,000 distinct CDR3 sequences, 12% to 15% of them appearing once.

The sample was blood. This receptor was identified in a woman under 30 with Graves' hyperthyroidism. V usage is TRBV3-1 and J usage is TRBJ1-4, with TRBD1 matching over 10 bases. The CDR3 DNA reads as TGTGCCAGCAGCCTTCTGACAGGGGGCCAGGAAAAACTGTTTTTT. This gives the protein CASSLLTGGQEKLFF.